One and the same sample provided the 5 T cell receptor beta chains below, sequenced in a study of blood T cell repertoires in COVID-19. Sequencing was performed with immunoSEQ multiplex PCR; in TCRdb, only in-frame clones are kept and a portion is missing. The sample has just under 150,000 clones; roughly nine tenths are singletons. The sample was peripheral blood. The receptor set was obtained from a human donor in a cohort sampled during active COVID-19.

The rearrangement joins TRBV4-1 to TRBJ2-1; a possible D gene is TRBD2 (5 bases). Trimming took off 1 base at V and 10 bases at J, with 17 bases between the two ends. Germline CDR1 is MGHRA and CDR2 is YSYEKL. This CDR3 spans 15 amino acids. The CDR3 nucleotides are TGCGCCAGCAGCCAAGGAGCGCGGGCCATACGCGAGCAGTTCTTC. Protein product: CASSQGARAIREQFF.

The V gene is TRBV5-1, the J gene TRBJ2-7, with D possibly matching TRBD2 (6 bases). This CDR3 is built from 13 residues. CDR1 SGHRS and CDR2 YFSETQ come from the germline V gene. The ends were cut back, 1 base at V and 2 bases at J, with 7 bases in the middle. The CDR3 here is CASSLTSPYEQYF. DNA for the CDR3: TGCGCCAGCAGCTTGACTAGCCCCTACGAGCAGTACTTC. The complete variable domain, with remaining parts taken from reference TRBV5-1 and TRBJ2-7, reads KAGVTQTPRYLIKTRGQQVTLSCSPISGHRSVSWYQQTPGQGLQFLFEYFSETQRNKGNFPGRFSGRQFSNSRSEMNVSTLELGDSALYLCASSLTSPYEQYFGPGTRLTVT.

The CDR3: CASSLEREETQYF. CDR3 DNA: TGTGCCAGCAGCTTGGAGAGGGAAGAGACCCAGTACTTC. This chain joins TRBV7-3 and TRBJ2-5, with D possibly matching TRBD2 (5 bases). Per germline, CDR1 SGHTA and CDR2 FQGTGA. The CDR3 consists of 13 residues. The germline V and J ends were trimmed by 3 bases and 3 bases, with 8 bases remaining between them. The full variable domain, its missing parts supplied by reference TRBV7-3 and TRBJ2-5, is GAGVSQTPSNKVTEKGKYVELRCDPISGHTALYWYRQSLGQGPEFLIYFQGTGAADDSGLPNDRFFAVRPEGSVSTLKIQRTERGDSAVYLCASSLEREETQYFGPGTRLLVL.

The chain couples TRBV5-5 to TRBJ2-5; 7 bases fit TRBD1. Germline assignment: CDR1 SGHKS and CDR2 YYEKEE (reference sequence). The CDR3 is 15 residues long. The V gene end was trimmed by 4 bases and the J gene end by 5 bases; junction bases not matched to a gene: 11. In DNA form, the CDR3 reads TGTGCCAGCAGCCTCGAACAGGGGACGCGGGAGACCCAGTACTTC. Translated: CASSLEQGTRETQYF.

The chain employs TRBV6-5 and TRBJ2-7, with unresolved D. The CDR3 contains 12 residues. CDR1 and CDR2 from the germline V gene are MNHEY and SVGAGI. Trimming pared 4 bases from V and 4 bases from J, leaving 8 bases between. This CDR3 reads CASSSRGYEQYF. The CDR3, as DNA: TGTGCCAGCAGTTCGAGAGGTTACGAGCAGTACTTC.